Listed here are 30 T cell receptor beta chains from one sample, sequenced in a study of Ad26.COV2.S vaccination and SARS-CoV-2 variants. Treatment of the sample: roughly 20 received Ad26.COV2.S at low or high dose, single or two shots; roughly five received placebo; per-sample allocation not given. After the first vaccine or placebo injection, samples were drawn on day 63. Libraries were prepared by immunoSEQ multiplex PCR; TCRdb keeps only in-frame clonotypes and omits some of them. Of about 410,000 clones in the sample, approximately 90% were seen once. The specimen comprised peripheral blood, sampled in a trial of Ad26.COV2.S vaccine versus placebo. These receptors were obtained from a person between 18 and 65 years old who received the Ad26.COV2.S COVID-19 vaccine or a placebo.

This chain joins TRBV3-1 (or the pseudogene TRBV3-2) and TRBJ2-1; D gene ambiguous. Germline CDR1 LGHDT, CDR2 YNNKEL (reference sequence). The CDR3 runs to 14 residues. Between the trimmed V and J ends, which lost 1 base and 6 bases, there was a span of 10 bases. The CDR3: CASSQGLFGNEQFF. The CDR3, as DNA: TGTGCCAGCAGCCAAGGTCTATTCGGCAATGAGCAGTTCTTC.

This clone was seen more than once but under ten times. The V gene is TRBV25-1, the J gene TRBJ1-6; D gene ambiguous. The CDR3 runs 13 residues. V shed 6 bases and J shed 8 bases, with 11 bases lying between them. The germline CDR1 and CDR2 sequences are MGHDK and SYGVNS. This CDR3 is CASRSVRDSPLHF. CDR3 coding DNA: TGTGCCAGCAGATCGGTACGCGATTCACCCCTCCACTTT. Full variable domain (rest looked up from reference TRBV25-1 and TRBJ1-6): EADIYQTPRYLVIGTGKKITLECSQTMGHDKMYWYQQDPGMELHLIHYSYGVNSTEKGDLSSESTVSRIRTEHFPLTLESARPSHTSQYLCASRSVRDSPLHFGNGTRLTVT.

The sample holds one count of this clone. The V gene is TRBV7-9, the J gene TRBJ2-5; 15 nucleotides align to TRBD2. Germline loops: CDR1 SEHNR, CDR2 FQNEAQ (reference sequence). The CDR3 covers 17 residues. The V segment lost 5 bases and the J segment 4 bases; nucleotides outside the gene matches: 8. CDR3 region: CASSPRTSGGGRETQYF. The CDR3 DNA sequence: TGTGCCAGCAGCCCGCGGACTAGCGGGGGGGGCAGAGAGACCCAGTACTTC.

The genes are TRBV21-1 and TRBJ1-5; TRBD1, the table's D call, lacks a check against the DNA. TRBV21-1 is described as a pseudogene. The CDR3 length is 19 residues. In DNA, the CDR3 is TGTGCCAGCAGCAAAAAATGGGTACAGGGCCCGCTAAGCAATCAGCCCCAGCATTTT. Protein sequence: CASSKKWVQGPLSNQPQHF.

This clone showed up just once. The chain joins TRBV19 to TRBJ2-7; TRBD1 matches 7 bases. Germline lookup yields CDR1 LNHDA and CDR2 SQIVND (reference sequence). V shed 5 bases, J shed 7 bases, and the junction held 14 bases outside the gene matches. This CDR3 is 15 amino acids long. This CDR3 is CASSSHRTGATEQYF. DNA for the CDR3: TGTGCCAGTAGTTCCCACAGGACAGGCGCTACGGAGCAGTACTTC.

This chain joins TRBV12-5 and TRBJ1-6, with TRBD1 as a possible D gene (6 bases). V shed 0 bases and J shed 10 bases, with 16 bases lying between them. The CDR3 totals 16 residues. From germline, CDR1 is LGHNT and CDR2 FRNRAP. This chain's CDR3 is CASGLVLGGEGSPLHF. CDR3 DNA sequence: TGTGCTAGTGGTTTGGTATTAGGGGGAGAGGGATCACCCCTCCACTTT.

V and J are TRBV13 and TRBJ2-7, with 8 bases that match TRBD1. CDR1 PRHDT and CDR2 FYEKMQ come from the germline V gene (reference sequence). The CDR3 is made up of 14 amino acids. V shed 5 bases, J shed 5 bases, and the junction held 8 bases outside the gene matches. CDR3 coding DNA: TGTGCCAGCAGCCCCGCGACAGGGGAAAACGAGCAGTACTTC. Its translation is CASSPATGENEQYF.

Only one count was recorded for this clone. The chain employs TRBV10-3 and TRBJ1-1, with 7 bases lining up with TRBD1. V shed 6 bases and J 6 bases; nucleotides not matched to a gene: 7. Germline V gene data show CDR1 as ENHRY and CDR2 as SYGVKD. CDR3 length: 13 residues. The CDR3 region has the DNA TGTGCCATCAGCCCGGGACAGATCCCTGAAGCTTTCTTT. It is translated as CAISPGQIPEAFF.

This clone has a handful of counts. The rearrangement joins TRBV5-1 to TRBJ1-6, with TRBD1 identical over 10 bases. The CDR3 is made up of 15 amino acids. In germline, CDR1 is SGHRS, CDR2 YFSETQ. The trim removed 5 bases at V and 7 bases at J, leaving 6 bases unmatched. CDR3 sequence reads: CASSRRGQGNSPLHF. In DNA, the CDR3 is TGCGCCAGCAGTCGCCGGGGACAGGGGAATTCACCCCTCCACTTT.

V and J are TRBV18 and TRBJ1-3; D remains ambiguous. This CDR3 region has 16 residues. Germline-derived CDR1 and CDR2 are KGHSH and LQKENI. Trimming cost V 2 bases and J 0 bases, with 11 bases left between them. In DNA, the CDR3 is TGTGCCAGCTCACCAAGTACGGCAGCCTCTGGAAACACCATATATTTT. This gives the protein CASSPSTAASGNTIYF.

In this sample, this clone turned up once. The chain employs TRBV2 and TRBJ1-1; perhaps TRBD1 as D (5 bases). Germline CDR1 and CDR2: SNHLY and FYNNEI. The CDR3 extends over 14 amino acids. With 5 bases removed from V and 4 bases from J, the gap between germline ends came to 14 bases. This chain's CDR3 is CASSPQDKSTEAFF. The CDR3 DNA sequence: TGTGCCAGCAGTCCGCAGGACAAGTCCACTGAAGCTTTCTTT.

This chain links TRBV5-5 with TRBJ2-2; D is ambiguous. The germline V gene has CDR1 SGHKS and CDR2 YYEKEE (reference sequence). The V end was cut by 5 bases, the J end by 2 bases, with 7 bases between. This CDR3 comprises 13 residues. CDR3 nucleotides: TGTGCCAGCAGACCAATCAACACCGGGGAGCTGTTTTTT. It specifies CASRPINTGELFF.

CDR3 DNA: TGTGCCAGCACAGACAGCTACGAGCAGTACTTC. It encodes CASTDSYEQYF. The chain couples TRBV25-1 to TRBJ2-7, with TRBD1 as a possible D gene (5 bases). In germline, CDR1 is MGHDK, CDR2 SYGVNS. CDR3 length: 11 residues. The V end was cut by 7 bases, the J end by 3 bases, with 7 bases between.

The chain employs TRBV2 and TRBJ2-3, with 12 bases fitting TRBD2. The CDR3 consists of 16 residues. CDR1 is SNHLY, CDR2 FYNNEI, per germline. The ends lost 6 bases at V and 2 bases at J; junction bases unmatched: 6. The CDR3 sequence: CASSPGTSGSTDTQYF. DNA of the CDR3: TGTGCCAGCAGCCCCGGGACTAGCGGGTCCACAGATACGCAGTATTTT.

The rearrangement joins TRBV5-1 to TRBJ2-7; D call uncertain. Germline CDR1 is SGHRS and CDR2 is YFSETQ. Trimming cost V 4 bases and J 4 bases, with 12 bases left between them. This CDR3 has 13 residues. The CDR3 loop is CASSHPQSYEQYF. The CDR3 DNA is TGCGCCAGCAGCCACCCGCAGAGTTACGAGCAGTACTTC.

The rearrangement joins TRBV19 to TRBJ1-5; D ambiguous. This CDR3 contains 18 residues. The V gene lost 4 bases and the J gene lost 0 bases, with 19 bases spanning the gap. Germline V gives CDR1 LNHDA, CDR2 SQIVND (reference sequence). The CDR3 loop is CASSKSVDAGYSNQPQHF. The CDR3 region has the DNA TGTGCCAGTAGTAAGTCCGTGGATGCTGGGTATAGCAATCAGCCCCAGCATTTT.

For the CDR3, the DNA is TGTGCCAGCTCACCACGATCGAGGGACACTGAAGCTTTCTTT. Translating it yields CASSPRSRDTEAFF. The chain combines TRBV18 with TRBJ1-1; D unclear. The CDR3 has 14 residues. CDR1 and CDR2 (germline): KGHSH, LQKENI. V gave up 1 base and J gave up 3 bases, with 9 bases separating them.

This chain links TRBV6-2 or TRBV6-3 with TRBJ1-1, with 7 bases identical to TRBD1. Germline assignment: CDR1 MNHEY and CDR2 SVGEGT. The CDR3 length is 16 residues. V lost 2 bases and J lost 1; bases outside the gene matches: 7. The CDR3 loop is CASSYARGRGNTEAFF. For the CDR3, the DNA is TGTGCCAGCAGTTACGCGAGGGGGCGGGGGAACACTGAAGCTTTCTTT.

The gene calls are TRBV5-1 and TRBJ2-3, with D maybe TRBD1 (6 bases). CDR1 is SGHRS, CDR2 YFSETQ, per germline. V was trimmed by 4 bases and J by 9 bases, leaving 21 bases between them. This CDR3 is 15 amino acids long. CDR3 in DNA: TGCGCCAGCAGCCCCGGGACATTCTGGGGAGAGACGCAGTATTTT. The encoded protein is CASSPGTFWGETQYF.

This sequence joins TRBV7-2 and TRBJ2-1, with a possible D match to TRBD2 (6 bases). Per germline, CDR1 SGHTA and CDR2 FQGNSA. This CDR3 is 16 amino acids long. The V and J ends lost 0 bases and 7 bases respectively, with 16 bases between them. CDR3: CASSLASTSGRNEQFF. The CDR3 DNA reads TGTGCCAGCAGCTTAGCCTCTACTTCCGGGAGAAATGAGCAGTTCTTC.

This clone was seen once. The CDR3 sequence: CASRPPTGAGQPQHF. The CDR3 coding sequence is TGTGCCAGTAGACCACCGACAGGGGCAGGTCAGCCCCAGCATTTT. The genes are TRBV19 and TRBJ1-5; 8 nucleotides match TRBD1. Germline V gene data show CDR1 as LNHDA and CDR2 as SQIVND (reference sequence). This CDR3 comprises 15 residues. The V gene end was trimmed by 6 bases and the J gene end by 6 bases; junction bases not matched to a gene: 10.

The chain links TRBV7-9 to TRBJ2-5, with D uncertain. Trimming removed 8 bases from V and 5 bases from J, with 21 bases in between. The CDR3 is 15 residues long. CDR1 and CDR2 from the germline V gene are SEHNR and FQNEAQ (reference sequence). The CDR3 protein is CASAEDSAYRETQYF. In nucleotides, the CDR3 is TGTGCCAGCGCCGAGGATTCCGCGTATCGGGAGACCCAGTACTTC.

The rearrangement joins TRBV18 to TRBJ2-5; 8 bases match TRBD2. There are 16 residues in the CDR3. Trimming removed 3 bases from V and 4 bases from J; junction bases left unmatched: 10. CDR1 is KGHSH, CDR2 LQKENI, per germline. In DNA form, the CDR3 reads TGTGCCAGCTCACCCTTTTCGGGGGGGCTACTAGAGACCCAGTACTTC. Its protein product is CASSPFSGGLLETQYF.

On this clone: Compared with germline, one end of the junction differs, possibly owing to a read error. This rearrangement joins TRBV29-1 to TRBJ2-2; maybe TRBD1 (6 bases). Germline V gives CDR1 SQVTM, CDR2 ANQGSEA. CDR3 size: 13 residues. CDR3 bases: TGCAGCGTTTTCGACAGGAACCCCGGGGAGCTGTTTTTT. Its translation: CSVFDRNPGELFF.

This sequence joins TRBV11-2 and TRBJ2-5; TRBD1 is a possible D gene (5 bases). Trimming left V 1 base short and J 0 bases short, with 12 bases between. Per the germline V gene, CDR1 is SGHAT and CDR2 is FQNNGV. CDR3 length: 16 amino acids. The CDR3 here is CASSLGPGQNQETQYF. Written as DNA, the CDR3 is TGTGCCAGCAGCTTAGGTCCCGGACAAAACCAAGAGACCCAGTACTTC.

The CDR3 region is CASSPQQLNTEAFF. CDR3 nucleotides: TGTGCCAGCAGCCCCCAACAGTTGAACACTGAAGCTTTCTTT. The chain employs TRBV11-2 and TRBJ1-1; D uncertain. This CDR3 region has 14 residues. Germline V CDR1 and CDR2: SGHAT, FQNNGV. The V and J ends lost 5 bases and 0 bases respectively, with 10 bases between them. Looking up the rest from reference TRBV11-2 and TRBJ1-1 gives the full variable domain: EAGVAQSPRYKIIEKRQSVAFWCNPISGHATLYWYQQILGQGPKLLIQFQNNGVVDDSQLPKDRFSAERLKGVDSTLKIQPAKLEDSAVYLCASSPQQLNTEAFFGQGTRLTVV.

This chain connects TRBV5-5 to TRBJ2-5; 10 bases match TRBD2. The V and J ends lost 3 bases and 12 bases, in that order; junction bases with no gene match: 5. This CDR3 contains 12 residues. Germline V CDR1 and CDR2: SGHKS, YYEKEE (reference sequence). In DNA, the CDR3 is TGTGCCAGCAGCTCAAGCGGGGGGGCCAAGTACTTC. Translation: CASSSSGGAKYF.

The V call is TRBV27, the J call TRBJ1-1; 8 nucleotides agree with TRBD1. Germline loops: CDR1 MNHEY, CDR2 SMNVEV (reference sequence). The length of the CDR3 is 14 residues. J lost 1 base, V lost 9 bases, and 7 bases had no gene match. The CDR3 region has the DNA TGTGCCAGTTCGTTAGACAGGGGGAACACTGAAGCTTTCTTT. Its translation: CASSLDRGNTEAFF.

The chain links TRBV21-1 to TRBJ1-3; TRBD1, the D gene given by the table, was not confirmed from the DNA. TRBV21-1 is a documented pseudogene. The CDR3 has 12 residues. CDR3 nucleotides: TGTGCCAGCAGCTTAGGGGCGCTCACCATATATTTT. Translating it yields CASSLGALTIYF.

The rearrangement links TRBV5-5 to TRBJ2-1; D is unclear. Germline values: CDR1 SGHKS, CDR2 YYEKEE (reference sequence). The CDR3 has 17 residues. Deletions cut 0 bases from V and 0 bases from J, with 13 bases between. The chain's CDR3 is CASSLADGVSSYNEQFF. The CDR3 region has the DNA TGTGCCAGCAGCTTGGCCGATGGGGTTAGCTCCTACAATGAGCAGTTCTTC.